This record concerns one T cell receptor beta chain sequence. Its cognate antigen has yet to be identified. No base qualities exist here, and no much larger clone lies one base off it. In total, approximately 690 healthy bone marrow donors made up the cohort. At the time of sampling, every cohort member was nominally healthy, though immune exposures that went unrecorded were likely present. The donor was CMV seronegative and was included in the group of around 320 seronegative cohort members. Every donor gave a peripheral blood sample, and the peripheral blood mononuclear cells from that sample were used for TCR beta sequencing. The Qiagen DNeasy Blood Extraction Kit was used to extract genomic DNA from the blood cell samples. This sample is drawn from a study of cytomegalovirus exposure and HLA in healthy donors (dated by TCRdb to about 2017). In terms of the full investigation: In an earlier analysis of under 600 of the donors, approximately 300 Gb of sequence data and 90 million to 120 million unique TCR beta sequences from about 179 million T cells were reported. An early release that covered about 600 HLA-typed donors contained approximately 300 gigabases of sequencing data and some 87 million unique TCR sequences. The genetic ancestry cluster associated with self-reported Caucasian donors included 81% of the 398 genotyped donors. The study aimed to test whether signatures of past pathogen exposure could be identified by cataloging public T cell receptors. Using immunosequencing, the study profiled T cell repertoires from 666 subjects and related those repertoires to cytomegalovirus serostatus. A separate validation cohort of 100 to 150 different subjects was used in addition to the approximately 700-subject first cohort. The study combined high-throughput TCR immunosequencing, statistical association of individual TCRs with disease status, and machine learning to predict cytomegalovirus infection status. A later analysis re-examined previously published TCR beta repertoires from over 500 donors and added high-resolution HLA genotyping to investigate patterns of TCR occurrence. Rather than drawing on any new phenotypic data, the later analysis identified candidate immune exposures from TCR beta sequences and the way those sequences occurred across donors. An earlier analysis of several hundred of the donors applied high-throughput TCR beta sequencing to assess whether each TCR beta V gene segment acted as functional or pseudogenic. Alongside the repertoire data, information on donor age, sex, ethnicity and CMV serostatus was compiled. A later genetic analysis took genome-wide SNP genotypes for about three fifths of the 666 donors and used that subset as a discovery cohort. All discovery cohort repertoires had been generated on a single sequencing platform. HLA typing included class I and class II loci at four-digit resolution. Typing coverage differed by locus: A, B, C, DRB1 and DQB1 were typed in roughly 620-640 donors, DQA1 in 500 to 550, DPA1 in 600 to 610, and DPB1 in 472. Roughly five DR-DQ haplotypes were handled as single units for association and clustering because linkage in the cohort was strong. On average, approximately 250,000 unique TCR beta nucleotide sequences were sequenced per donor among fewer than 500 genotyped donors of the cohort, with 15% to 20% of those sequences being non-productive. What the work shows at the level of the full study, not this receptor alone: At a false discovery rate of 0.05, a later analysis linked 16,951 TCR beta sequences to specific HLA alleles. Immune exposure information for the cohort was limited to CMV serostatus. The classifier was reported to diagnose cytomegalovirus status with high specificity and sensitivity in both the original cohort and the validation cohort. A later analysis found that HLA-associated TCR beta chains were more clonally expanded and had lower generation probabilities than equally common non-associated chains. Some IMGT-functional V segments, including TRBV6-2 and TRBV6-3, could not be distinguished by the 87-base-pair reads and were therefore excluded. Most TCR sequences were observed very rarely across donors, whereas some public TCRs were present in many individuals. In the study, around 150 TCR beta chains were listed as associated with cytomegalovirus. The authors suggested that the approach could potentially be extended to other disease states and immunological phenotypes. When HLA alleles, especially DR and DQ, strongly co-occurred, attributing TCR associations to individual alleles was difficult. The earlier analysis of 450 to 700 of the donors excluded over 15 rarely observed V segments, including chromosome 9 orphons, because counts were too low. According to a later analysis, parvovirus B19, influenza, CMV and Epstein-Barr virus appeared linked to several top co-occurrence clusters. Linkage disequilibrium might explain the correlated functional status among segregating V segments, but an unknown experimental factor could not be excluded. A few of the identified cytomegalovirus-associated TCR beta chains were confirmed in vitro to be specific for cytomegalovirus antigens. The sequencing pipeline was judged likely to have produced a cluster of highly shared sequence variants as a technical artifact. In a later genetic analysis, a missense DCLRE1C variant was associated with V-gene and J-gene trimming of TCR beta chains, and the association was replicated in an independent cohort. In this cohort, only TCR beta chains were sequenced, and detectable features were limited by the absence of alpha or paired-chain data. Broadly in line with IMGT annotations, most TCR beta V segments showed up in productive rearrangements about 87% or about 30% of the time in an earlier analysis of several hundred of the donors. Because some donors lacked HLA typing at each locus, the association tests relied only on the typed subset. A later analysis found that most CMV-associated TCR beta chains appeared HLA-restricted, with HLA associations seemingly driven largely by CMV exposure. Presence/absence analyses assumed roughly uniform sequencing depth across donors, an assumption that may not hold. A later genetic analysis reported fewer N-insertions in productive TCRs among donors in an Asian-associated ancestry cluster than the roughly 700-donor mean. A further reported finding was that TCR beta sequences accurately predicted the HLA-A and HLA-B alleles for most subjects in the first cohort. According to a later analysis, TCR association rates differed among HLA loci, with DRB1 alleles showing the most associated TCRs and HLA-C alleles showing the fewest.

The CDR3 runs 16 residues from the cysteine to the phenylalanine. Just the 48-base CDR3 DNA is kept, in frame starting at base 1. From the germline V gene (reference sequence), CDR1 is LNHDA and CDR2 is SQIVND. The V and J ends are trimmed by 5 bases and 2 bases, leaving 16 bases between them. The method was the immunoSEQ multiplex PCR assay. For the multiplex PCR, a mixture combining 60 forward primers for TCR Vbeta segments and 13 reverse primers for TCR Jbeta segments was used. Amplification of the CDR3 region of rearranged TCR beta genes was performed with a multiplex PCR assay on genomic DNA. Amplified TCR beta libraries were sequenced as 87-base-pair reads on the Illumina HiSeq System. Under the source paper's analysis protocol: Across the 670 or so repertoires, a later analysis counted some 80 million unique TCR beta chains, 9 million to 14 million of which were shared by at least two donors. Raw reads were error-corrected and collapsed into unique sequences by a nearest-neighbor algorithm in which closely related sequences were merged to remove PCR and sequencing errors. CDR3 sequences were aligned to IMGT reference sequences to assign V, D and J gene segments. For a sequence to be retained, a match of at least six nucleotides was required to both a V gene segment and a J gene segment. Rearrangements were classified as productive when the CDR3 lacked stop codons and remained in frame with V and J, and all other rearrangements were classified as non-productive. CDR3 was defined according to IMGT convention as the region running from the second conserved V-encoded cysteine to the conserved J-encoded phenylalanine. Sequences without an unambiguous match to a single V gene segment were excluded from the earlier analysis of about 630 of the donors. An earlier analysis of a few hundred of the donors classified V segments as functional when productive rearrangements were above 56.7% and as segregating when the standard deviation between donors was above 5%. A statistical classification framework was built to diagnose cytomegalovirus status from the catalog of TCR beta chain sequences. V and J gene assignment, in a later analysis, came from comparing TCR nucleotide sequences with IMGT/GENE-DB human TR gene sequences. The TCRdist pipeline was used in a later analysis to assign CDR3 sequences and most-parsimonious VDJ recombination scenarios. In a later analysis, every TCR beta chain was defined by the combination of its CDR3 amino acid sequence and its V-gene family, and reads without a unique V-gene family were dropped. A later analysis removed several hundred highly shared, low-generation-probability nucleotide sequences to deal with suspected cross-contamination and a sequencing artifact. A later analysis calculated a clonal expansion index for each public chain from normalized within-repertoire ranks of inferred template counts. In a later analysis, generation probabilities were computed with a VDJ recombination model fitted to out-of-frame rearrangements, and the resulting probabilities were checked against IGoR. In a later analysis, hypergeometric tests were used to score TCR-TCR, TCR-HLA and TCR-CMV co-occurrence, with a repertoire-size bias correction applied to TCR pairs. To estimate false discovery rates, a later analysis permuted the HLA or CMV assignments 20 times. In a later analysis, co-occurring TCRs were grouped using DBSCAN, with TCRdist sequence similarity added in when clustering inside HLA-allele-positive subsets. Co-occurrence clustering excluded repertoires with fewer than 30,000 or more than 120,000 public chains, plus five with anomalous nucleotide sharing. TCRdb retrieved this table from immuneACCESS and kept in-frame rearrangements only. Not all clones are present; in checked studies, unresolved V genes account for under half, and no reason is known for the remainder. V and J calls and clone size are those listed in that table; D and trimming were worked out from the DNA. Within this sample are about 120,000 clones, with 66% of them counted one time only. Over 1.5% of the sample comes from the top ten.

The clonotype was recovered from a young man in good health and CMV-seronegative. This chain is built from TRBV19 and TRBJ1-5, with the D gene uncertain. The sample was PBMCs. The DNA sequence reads TGTGCCAGTAGTCCGCAGCGAAGACCCCGCAATCAGCCCCAGCATTTT. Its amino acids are CASSPQRRPRNQPQHF.